This TCR beta chain was sequenced in a study of T cells after somatic rescue of genetic block (TCRdb year 2020). The study in broad terms: What the study looked at was long-term robustness, specifically in a T-cell system that came about through somatic rescue of a genetic block in T-cell development.

As regards this clone: Its antigen is still unknown. No base quality information exists; no much larger clone differs at one position.

For this chain, trimming is 3 bases at the V end and 0 bases at the J end, and the number of junction bases without a gene match is 8. Inclusive of the bounding cysteine and phenylalanine, the CDR3 is 17 residues long. Of all the DNA, just the CDR3 is kept, 51 bases in frame from base 1. The CDR1 and CDR2 encoded by the germline V gene are SNHLY and FYNNEI. The library was generated by the immunoSEQ multiplex PCR assay. In its TCRdb copy, this immuneACCESS table keeps in-frame sequences only and misses some clones. Where compared with another copy, unresolved V genes explain less than half of these, and the others have no known cause. Across this sample there are more than 70,000 clones, with 70% to 90% seen only once. The ten largest clones add up to more than 1.5% of the sample.

This chain joins TRBV2 to TRBJ2-3, and TRBD1 matches 8 of the central bases. The sequence was collected from a woman between 18 and 29 years old. The sequencing input was peripheral blood mononuclear cells (PBMCs). The DNA is TGTGCCAGCAGTGATTCTGCGACAGGGGAAAGCACAGATACGCAGTATTTT. This codes for CASSDSATGESTDTQYF. When the CDR3 is completed using the reference TRBV2 and TRBJ2-3 genes on either side, the full variable domain is EPEVTQTPSHQVTQMGQEVILRCVPISNHLYFYWYRQILGQKVEFLVSFYNNEISEKSEIFDDQFSVERPDGSNFTLKIRSTKLEDSAMYFCASSDSATGESTDTQYFGPGTRLTVL.